Each of the 30 T cell receptor beta chains below was sequenced from the same sample in a study of T-cell reconstitution after alpha-beta-depleted transplantation in children. Preparation of the TCRbeta library used unique molecular identifiers. Each CDR3 protein gets one entry after TCRdb re-called the PCR reads with MiXCR. The data contain 450,000 to 600,000 distinct CDR3 sequences, about 10% of them singletons. This material consisted of PBMCs, taken before TCRalphabeta/CD19-depleted stem cell transplant. The receptor source for this set is a child under 10 years old with inherited bone marrow failure, due to receive a stem cell transplant.

This clonotype was recorded at least ten times. This chain uses TRBV7-9 with TRBJ2-1; D possibly uses TRBD1 or TRBD2 (5 bases each). Per the germline V gene, CDR1 is SEHNR and CDR2 is FQNEAQ (reference sequence). Trimming cost V 5 bases and J 5 bases, with 7 bases left between them. CDR3 length: 12 amino acids. The CDR3 sequence: CASSRDHNEQFF. In nucleotides, the CDR3 is TGTGCCAGCAGCAGGGACCACAATGAGCAGTTCTTC.

This clonotype was observed at least ten times. The rearrangement uses TRBV13 and TRBJ2-7; 7 bases map to TRBD2. The germline V gene encodes CDR1 PRHDT and CDR2 FYEKMQ (reference sequence). The CDR3 totals 15 residues. After removal of 0 bases from V and 3 bases from J, the junction contained 5 bases not matched to a gene. Written as DNA, the CDR3 is TGTGCCAGCAGCTTAGGCTCTAGCGGAAACTACGAGCAGTACTTC. It yields the protein CASSLGSSGNYEQYF.

This clonotype was seen ten or more times. The genes are TRBV10-3 and TRBJ2-7; 13 positions agree with TRBD2. The V gene end was trimmed by 8 bases and the J gene end by 6 bases; junction bases not matched to a gene: 10. Germline CDR1 ENHRY, CDR2 SYGVKD. This CDR3 comprises 15 residues. The CDR3 reads CAIAGGTSGRAEQYF. CDR3 DNA: TGTGCCATCGCAGGGGGCACTAGCGGGAGGGCCGAGCAGTACTTC.

This clonotype was observed a few times. This chain links TRBV5-4 with TRBJ2-1; TRBD1 aligns across 9 bases. From germline, CDR1 is SGHNT and CDR2 YYREEE (reference sequence). Losses at the gene ends were 9 bases for V and 2 bases for J; bases not matched to a gene: 6. This CDR3 spans 14 amino acids. The CDR3 DNA is TGTGCCACAAAAACAGGGGGCACCTACAATGAGCAGTTCTTC. Translating it yields CATKTGGTYNEQFF. The full variable domain, with the rest looked up from reference TRBV5-4 and TRBJ2-1, is ETGVTQSPTHLIKTRGQQVTLRCSSQSGHNTVSWYQQALGQGPQFIFQYYREEENGRGNFPPRFSGLQFPNYSSELNVNALELDDSALYLCATKTGGTYNEQFFGPGTRLTVL.

As concerns this clonotype: A much more abundant neighbour one base away suggests this may be a read error. This chain links TRBV7-2 with TRBJ2-3; TRBD1 might be the D (5 bases). The CDR3 length is 13 residues. Germline V gene data show CDR1 as SGHTA and CDR2 as FQGNSA. This chain's CDR3 is CGSSLVRADTQYF. CDR3 sequence (DNA): TGTGGCAGCAGCCTGGTCAGGGCAGATACGCAGTATTTT.

Ten or more counts support this clonotype. This rearrangement joins TRBV5-1 to TRBJ2-2; D is unclear. V was clipped by 1 base and J by 9 bases, with 13 bases between them. Germline V gene data show CDR1 as SGHRS and CDR2 as YFSETQ. There are 14 residues in the CDR3. CDR3 region: CASSLWASSWELFF. In DNA, the CDR3 is TGCGCCAGCAGCTTGTGGGCCTCTTCCTGGGAGCTGTTTTTT. Combining the CDR3 with reference TRBV5-1 and TRBJ2-2 gives the whole variable domain KAGVTQTPRYLIKTRGQQVTLSCSPISGHRSVSWYQQTPGQGLQFLFEYFSETQRNKGNFPGRFSGRQFSNSRSEMNVSTLELGDSALYLCASSLWASSWELFFGEGSRLTVL.

This clonotype was detected many times. The chain links TRBV20-1 to TRBJ2-7; possible D gene TRBD2, 6 bases. CDR1 is DFQATT and CDR2 is SNEGSKA in the germline V gene (reference sequence). The CDR3 covers 11 residues. V lost 3 bases and J lost 4, with 7 bases in between. CDR3 residues: CSASGSYEQYF. The CDR3 bases are TGCAGTGCTAGCGGGAGTTACGAGCAGTACTTC.

This chain links TRBV30 with TRBJ1-1; D is uncertain. This CDR3 is 11 amino acids long. V lost 2 bases to trimming and J lost 4 bases, with 5 bases between them. CDR1 is GTSNPN and CDR2 is SVGIG in the germline V gene (reference sequence). The chain's CDR3 is CAWSTGTEAFF. Here the CDR3 DNA reads TGTGCCTGGAGTACGGGCACTGAAGCTTTCTTT.

A few counts support this clonotype. The chain combines TRBV25-1 with TRBJ2-7, with D tentatively TRBD1 (6 bases). This CDR3 has 13 residues. V gave up 7 bases and J gave up 0 bases, with 10 bases separating them. The germline V gene has CDR1 MGHDK and CDR2 SYGVNS. DNA of the CDR3: TGTGCCAGCAAACAGGGCCTCTCCTACGAGCAGTACTTC. It is translated as CASKQGLSYEQYF.

This clonotype was observed at least ten times. The chain is built from TRBV28 and TRBJ2-1, with 8 bases identical to TRBD2. The germline gives CDR1 MDHEN, CDR2 SYDVKM. The V gene end was trimmed by 5 bases and the J gene end by 9 bases; junction bases not matched to a gene: 15. This CDR3 region has 16 residues. As DNA, the CDR3 is TGTGCCAGCAGTCCCCCCCTTCAAGCGGGAGAAGGTGAGCAGTTCTTC. It encodes CASSPPLQAGEGEQFF.

This clonotype appeared many times. The rearrangement uses TRBV5-1 and TRBJ2-1, with TRBD2 matching 11 bases. V was clipped by 0 bases and J by 5 bases; unmatched bases: 4. The germline V gene encodes CDR1 SGHRS and CDR2 YFSETQ. This CDR3 comprises 16 residues. The CDR3 reads CASSLAGTSGNNEQFF. CDR3 nucleotides: TGCGCCAGCAGCTTGGCCGGGACTAGCGGTAACAATGAGCAGTTCTTC.

There are many counts of this clonotype. This chain uses TRBV24-1 with TRBJ2-1, with D uncertain. Germline CDR1 is KGHDR and CDR2 is SFDVKD. Trimming removed 4 bases from V and 0 bases from J, with 12 bases in between. This CDR3 has 16 amino acids. The CDR3 DNA sequence: TGTGCCACCAGTGACGGTAGTAGTCACTCCTACAATGAGCAGTTCTTC. Translation: CATSDGSSHSYNEQFF.

This clonotype was detected many times. The J gene is TRBJ2-1, the V gene TRBV18; unclear D gene. Trimming stripped 2 bases from V and 8 bases from J, with 7 bases between. CDR3 length: 12 residues. The germline gives CDR1 KGHSH, CDR2 LQKENI. In DNA, the CDR3 is TGTGCCAGCTCACCAGTAGGGCATGAGCAGTTCTTC. Translation: CASSPVGHEQFF.

This clonotype was detected many times. V is TRBV5-1 and J is TRBJ1-2; TRBD1 matches at 9 bases. V was clipped by 0 bases and J by 4 bases; unmatched bases: 7. This CDR3 is 16 amino acids long. The germline gives CDR1 SGHRS, CDR2 YFSETQ. CDR3 loop: CASSLALDRGAYGYTF. The CDR3 nucleotides read TGCGCCAGCAGCTTGGCCTTGGACAGGGGTGCCTATGGCTACACCTTC.

Many counts were recorded for this clonotype. The chain carries TRBV27 and TRBJ2-7; D is unclear. Between the trimmed V and J ends, which lost 1 base and 4 bases, there was a span of 11 bases. Germline V lookup: CDR1 MNHEY, CDR2 SMNVEV (reference sequence). The CDR3 has 14 amino acids. CDR3 DNA sequence: TGTGCCAGCAGTTTATTTCCGGGCCATTACGAGCAGTACTTC. It encodes CASSLFPGHYEQYF.

This clonotype was recorded at least ten times. The chain has TRBV5-1 and TRBJ1-1; no clear D gene. CDR3 size: 11 residues. V lost 0 bases and J lost 6, with 3 bases in between. Per germline, CDR1 SGHRS and CDR2 YFSETQ. Written as DNA, the CDR3 is TGCGCCAGCAGCTTGGCATCTGAAGCTTTCTTT. Its translation: CASSLASEAFF.

This clonotype was seen repeatedly, ten times or more. The rearrangement joins TRBV7-6 to TRBJ2-1, with 11 bases identical to TRBD2. Germline CDR1 SGHVS, CDR2 FNYEAQ. V shed 5 bases, J shed 1 base, and the junction held 4 bases outside the gene matches. The CDR3 length is 16 residues. The CDR3 sequence: CASSRLAGNSYNEQFF. CDR3 in DNA: TGTGCCAGCAGCCGACTAGCGGGAAATTCCTACAATGAGCAGTTCTTC. Looking up the rest from reference TRBV7-6 and TRBJ2-1 gives the full variable domain: GAGVSQSPRYKVTKRGQDVALRCDPISGHVSLYWYRQALGQGPEFLTYFNYEAQQDKSGLPNDRFSAERPEGSISTLTIQRTEQRDSAMYRCASSRLAGNSYNEQFFGPGTRLTVL.

The V call is TRBV19, the J call TRBJ2-1, with no clear D. V lost 2 bases and J lost 0, with 11 bases in between. There are 16 residues in the CDR3. Germline V gene data show CDR1 as LNHDA and CDR2 as SQIVND (reference sequence). The CDR3 loop reads CASSIFQRSSYNEQFF. CDR3 sequence (DNA): TGTGCCAGTAGTATATTCCAACGCAGCTCCTACAATGAGCAGTTCTTC.

This clonotype has ten or more counts. The chain couples TRBV27 to TRBJ2-7, with 9 nucleotides matching TRBD2. The CDR3 runs 16 residues. Germline V CDR1 and CDR2: MNHEY, SMNVEV (reference sequence). With V trimmed by 5 bases and J by 3 bases, 11 bases remained unmatched. This CDR3 is CASSPGPGLAYYEQYF. Here the CDR3 DNA reads TGTGCCAGCAGTCCAGGTCCGGGACTAGCTTACTACGAGCAGTACTTC.

In this sample, this clonotype turned up many times. The rearrangement uses TRBV11-2 and TRBJ1-2, with TRBD1 matching 7 bases. CDR3 size: 14 residues. In germline, CDR1 is SGHAT, CDR2 FQNNGV. With 11 bases clipped from V and 2 bases from J, the junction kept 11 bases outside the gene matches. CDR3 in DNA: TGTGCCGCGGGGGGCAGGGGGTGGAACTATGGCTACACCTTC. Protein: CAAGGRGWNYGYTF.

This clonotype has a handful of counts. The junction shows a germline mismatch at one end, possibly a read error. The rearrangement links TRBV7-7 to TRBJ2-1, with D possibly called TRBD1 or TRBD2 (5 bases each). CDR1 and CDR2 from the germline V gene are SSHAT and FNYEAQ (reference sequence). This CDR3 is built from 15 residues. CDR3: CASSPSVGVYNEQFF. The CDR3 DNA is TGTGCTAGCAGCCCCTCAGTGGGGGTCTACAATGAGCAGTTCTTC.

There are many counts of this clonotype. The rearrangement joins TRBV29-1 to TRBJ1-4; D gene unclear. V was clipped by 3 bases and J by 4 bases, with 9 bases between them. Germline values: CDR1 SQVTM, CDR2 ANQGSEA. The CDR3 runs to 13 residues. DNA for the CDR3: TGCAGCGTTGATGAGGGAGGTAATGAAAAACTGTTTTTT. Protein product: CSVDEGGNEKLFF.

The CDR3 is CSVEGRDRGLHEQFF. The CDR3 region has the DNA TGCAGCGTTGAGGGTCGGGACAGGGGGCTCCATGAGCAGTTCTTC. The chain has TRBV29-1 and TRBJ2-1; 12 bases fit TRBD1. The trim removed 3 bases at V and 8 bases at J, leaving 8 bases unmatched. The CDR3 sequence is 15 residues long. Germline CDR1 SQVTM, CDR2 ANQGSEA.

At least ten counts were recorded for this clonotype. The chain links TRBV20-1 to TRBJ2-5; D is possibly TRBD2 (5 bases). The CDR3 has 13 residues. Trimming took off 2 bases at V and 4 bases at J, with 11 bases between the two ends. Germline assignment: CDR1 DFQATT and CDR2 SNEGSKA (reference sequence). CDR3 nucleotides: TGCAGTGCTAGACCTGGACTGATAGAGACCCAGTACTTC. Protein product: CSARPGLIETQYF.

This clonotype was seen ten or more times. The chain employs TRBV12-3 or TRBV12-4 and TRBJ2-1; tentative D call: TRBD2 (6 bases). The CDR3 sequence is 15 residues long. The V end was cut by 4 bases, the J end by 0 bases, with 10 bases between. The CDR3 sequence is CASSSLASSYNEQFF. The CDR3 DNA reads as TGTGCCAGCAGTTCACTAGCAAGCTCCTACAATGAGCAGTTCTTC.

This clonotype was seen many times. The V call is TRBV5-5, the J call TRBJ1-5; D remains unclear. V lost 4 bases to trimming and J lost 9 bases, with 14 bases between them. Germline assignment: CDR1 SGHKS and CDR2 YYEKEE (reference sequence). The CDR3 runs 13 residues. The CDR3 DNA is TGTGCCAGCAGCCTCTTGGGGAGTGGGCCCCAGCATTTT. Translation: CASSLLGSGPQHF.

The table lists this clonotype with many counts. The chain uses TRBV4-1 and TRBJ2-1; 7 positions match TRBD2. There are 16 residues in the CDR3. The trim removed 0 bases at V and 3 bases at J, leaving 5 bases unmatched. Germline lookup yields CDR1 MGHRA and CDR2 YSYEKL. The CDR3 sequence: CASSQEPAGDYNEQFF. CDR3 nucleotides: TGCGCCAGCAGCCAAGAACCCGCGGGGGACTACAATGAGCAGTTCTTC.

This clonotype was counted at least ten times. This sequence joins TRBV3-1 and TRBJ1-1, with 8 bases aligning to TRBD1. V lost 4 bases to trimming and J lost 0 bases; unmatched junction nucleotides: 7. There are 16 residues in the CDR3. Looked up from germline, CDR1 is LGHDT and CDR2 is YNNKEL (reference sequence). CDR3 region: CASSPGQDVLNTEAFF. The CDR3 DNA sequence: TGTGCCAGCAGCCCGGGACAGGACGTTTTGAACACTGAAGCTTTCTTT.

This clonotype was recorded many times. CDR3 nucleotide sequence: TGTGCCAAGTCCGGTAGCGGGAGGGCAGATACGCAGTATTTT. Its translation is CAKSGSGRADTQYF. The rearrangement joins TRBV2 to TRBJ2-3; 11 positions agree with TRBD2. Germline V gene data show CDR1 as SNHLY and CDR2 as FYNNEI. V lost 10 bases and J lost 4; bases outside the gene matches: 7. The CDR3 sequence is 14 residues long.

The V and J genes are TRBV11-2 and TRBJ2-1; D may be TRBD1 (6 bases). This CDR3 region has 12 residues. Per the germline V gene, CDR1 is SGHAT and CDR2 is FQNNGV. Trimming shortened V by 1 base and J by 14 bases, and 12 bases separated the two germline ends. The CDR3 spells CASSLGSRGKFF. CDR3 sequence (DNA): TGTGCCAGCAGCTTAGGATCCAGGGGAAAGTTCTTC. Based on the CDR3 plus reference TRBV11-2 and TRBJ2-1, the full variable domain is EAGVAQSPRYKIIEKRQSVAFWCNPISGHATLYWYQQILGQGPKLLIQFQNNGVVDDSQLPKDRFSAERLKGVDSTLKIQPAKLEDSAVYLCASSLGSRGKFFGPGTRLTVL.